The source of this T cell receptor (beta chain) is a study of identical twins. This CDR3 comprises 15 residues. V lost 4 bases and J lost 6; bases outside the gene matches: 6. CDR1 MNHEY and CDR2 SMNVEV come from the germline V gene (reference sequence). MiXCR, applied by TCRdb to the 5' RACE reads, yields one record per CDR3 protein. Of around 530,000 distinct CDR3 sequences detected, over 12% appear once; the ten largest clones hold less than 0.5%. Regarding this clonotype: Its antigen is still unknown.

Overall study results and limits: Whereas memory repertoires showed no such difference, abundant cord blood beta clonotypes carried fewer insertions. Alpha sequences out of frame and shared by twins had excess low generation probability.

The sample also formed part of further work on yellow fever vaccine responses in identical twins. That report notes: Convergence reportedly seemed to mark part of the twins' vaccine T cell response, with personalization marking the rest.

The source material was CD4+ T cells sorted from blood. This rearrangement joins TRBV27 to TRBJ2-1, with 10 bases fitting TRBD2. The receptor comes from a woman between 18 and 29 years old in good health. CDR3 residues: CASSSGLAVFNEQFF. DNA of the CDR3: TGTGCCAGCAGTTCAGGACTAGCGGTGTTCAATGAGCAGTTCTTC.